The entry that follows covers one TCR beta chain sequence. The data were produced by immunoSEQ multiplex PCR, yet TCRdb's version contains in-frame clones alone and is incomplete. The sample has roughly 90,000 clones, approximately 90% seen once. The data originate from a study of T cell changes during pregnancy in multiple sclerosis. V lost 2 bases and J 4 bases, leaving 11 bases between the germline ends. This CDR3 comprises 14 residues. Germline V gives CDR1 SNHLY, CDR2 FYNNEI. The clonotype comes from a female donor with multiple sclerosis, enrolled in a pregnancy study. This material consisted of peripheral blood, taken before pregnancy. J is TRBJ1-2 and V is TRBV2; D gene unclear. The CDR3 DNA follows: TGTGCCAGCAGTGAAAGCCGGGGTCCCTATGGCTACACCTTC. Its protein product is CASSESRGPYGYTF. Using reference TRBV2 and TRBJ1-2 for the parts outside the CDR3, the full variable domain is EPEVTQTPSHQVTQMGQEVILRCVPISNHLYFYWYRQILGQKVEFLVSFYNNEISEKSEIFDDQFSVERPDGSNFTLKIRSTKLEDSAMYFCASSESRGPYGYTFGSGTRLTVV.